The subject of this entry is one T cell receptor beta chain. The sample comes from a study of blood T cell repertoires in COVID-19. Study as a whole: From T cells, B-cell-depleted T cells, or PBMCs came the material, which was cDNA or gDNA.

Clones were sequenced by immunoSEQ multiplex PCR, and TCRdb holds only the in-frame ones, with some missing. The sample has about 300,000 clones, 85% seen once. Self-reported history from a screening survey and questionnaire set each donor's cohort. Cohort 3 donors were reported recovered after two negative PCRs, clearance, or symptom resolution. The CDR3 covers 13 residues. The V gene's germline CDR1 is LNHDA and CDR2 SQIVND (reference sequence). V shed 9 bases and J 7 bases; nucleotides not matched to a gene: 9. The rearrangement joins TRBV19 to TRBJ1-3; TRBD1 matches 7 bases. The TCR comes from a woman aged 45 to 65 who had recovered from COVID-19. The source material was PBMCs or T cells enriched from blood (not recorded which). The CDR3 protein is CARSTGFRNTIYF. Written as DNA, the CDR3 is TGTGCCAGGTCGACAGGGTTCAGGAACACCATATATTTT.